This T cell receptor beta chain was found in a study of blood T cells in healthy people across ages. The sample holds many counts of this clonotype. The authors ran a second PCR of roughly 6 to 11 cycles using a sample-barcoded 5' primer and a J-beta primer mix. Each cDNA was tagged by a template-switch adaptor containing 12 random nucleotides. From the 5' RACE reads, TCRdb called clonotypes with MiXCR, one entry per CDR3 protein. The table records 590,000 or so distinct CDR3 sequences, roughly 31% of them present only once. The length of the CDR3 is 16 residues. Trimming cost V 4 bases and J 5 bases; bases outside gene matches: 8. CDR1 SGDLS and CDR2 YYNGEE come from the germline V gene.

The sequencing sample was made of blood. The clonotype was recovered from an elderly woman in good health. The gene calls are TRBV9 and TRBJ2-1; 11 bases fit TRBD2. DNA of the CDR3: TGTGCCAGCAGCCCCAGACTAGCGGGGCCTAACAATGAGCAGTTCTTC. Translation gives CASSPRLAGPNNEQFF.